The rows below give T cell receptor beta chains drawn from one sample of a study of response to subunit inactivated influenza vaccine. Via MiXCR, TCRdb re-called the RT-PCR reads, giving one row per CDR3 protein. The data hold a few hundred thousand distinct CDR3 sequences, with 20% to 25% observed a single time. Material: PBMCs from blood, obtained approximately 20 months after vaccination. The receptors derive from a man between 50 and 70 years old who received an inactivated influenza vaccine. The CDR3 runs from the conserved cysteine through the conserved F or W. D genes are given only for firm matches. Size is stated for part of the rows, as once, few or many counts, or as a class when the clone is expanded.

j_call	d_call	v_call	clone_size	cdr3_nt	cdr3_aa
TRBJ1-5	.	TRBV6-5	few	TGTGCCAGCAGTTACTCGACAGGAATAGGCAATCAGCCCCAGCATTTT	CASSYSTGIGNQPQHF
TRBJ2-2	TRBD1	TRBV18	.	TGTGCCAGCTCACCACCCGGACAGGGCGTACGAAACACCGGGGAGCTGTTTTTT	CASSPPGQGVRNTGELFF
TRBJ2-7	.	TRBV29-1	.	TGCAGCGTTGAAGATGGAGCCTACGAGCAGTACTTC	CSVEDGAYEQYF
TRBJ2-7	TRBD1	TRBV28	.	TGTGCCAGCAGTTGGACAGGGGGCGCCTACGAGCAGTACTTC	CASSWTGGAYEQYF
TRBJ2-5	.	TRBV28	few	TGTGCCAGCAGTCCGGACGGTCTAAAGACCCAGTACTTC	CASSPDGLKTQYF
TRBJ2-1	TRBD2	TRBV7-9	.	TGTGCCAGCAGCCCCCGACTAGCGGGAGGGCCCTACAATGAGCAGTTCTTC	CASSPRLAGGPYNEQFF
TRBJ2-3	TRBD1	TRBV7-2	.	TGTGCCAGCAGTAAACACCGGGACAGTATCACAGATACGCAGTATTTT	CASSKHRDSITDTQYF
TRBJ1-1	TRBD1	TRBV19	few	TGTGCCAGTAGTTATAGTGGGGACAGGGGTTTCGCTTTCTTT	CASSYSGDRGFAFF
TRBJ2-7	TRBD1	TRBV2	few	TGTGCCAACTATGGACAGGGGGCGTCCTACGAGCAGTACTTC	CANYGQGASYEQYF
TRBJ1-2	TRBD1	TRBV29-1	.	TGCAGCGTGGAGGACAGGCGGGTAGCTAACTATGGCTACACCTTC	CSVEDRRVANYGYTF
TRBJ1-3	.	TRBV7-9	many	TGTGCCAGCAGCTTTACAGGGCACTCTGGAAACACCATATATTTT	CASSFTGHSGNTIYF
TRBJ2-1	.	TRBV5-6	few	TGTGCCAGCAGCTTAGGCTGGAACAATGAGCAGTTCTTC	CASSLGWNNEQFF
TRBJ2-7	TRBD1	TRBV9	.	TGTGCCAGCAGTTGGGGACAGGATTCCTACGAGCAGTACTTC	CASSWGQDSYEQYF
TRBJ1-3	.	TRBV5-6	few	TGTGCCAGCAGCTCCGGGTCCTACTCTGGAAACACCATATATTTT	CASSSGSYSGNTIYF
TRBJ2-7	.	TRBV12-3/TRBV12-4	.	TGTGCCAGCAGCCGGACAGAGAGCCCCTACGAGCAGTACTTC	CASSRTESPYEQYF
TRBJ1-2	.	TRBV6-5	.	TGTGCCAGCAGTTACTCGGGGTCAAGGGATGGCTACACCTTC	CASSYSGSRDGYTF